This T cell receptor (beta chain) emerged from a study of T cells in localized non-small cell lung cancer. Clones were sequenced by immunoSEQ multiplex PCR, and TCRdb holds only the in-frame ones, with some missing. The data show around 16,000 clones, 75% to 90% seen once. V lost 4 bases, J lost 0 bases, and 7 bases lay in between. The CDR3 is 14 amino acids. Germline V gene sequence: CDR1 LNHDA, CDR2 SQIVND (reference sequence). The receptor was isolated from a female donor older than 55 with stage III squamous cell lung carcinoma. This material consisted of peripheral blood, taken before any cancer treatment. The chain combines TRBV19 with TRBJ2-1; D is possibly TRBD1 or TRBD2 (5 bases each). The CDR3 protein is CASSTGSSYNEQFF. DNA for the CDR3: TGTGCCAGTAGTACAGGGAGCTCCTACAATGAGCAGTTCTTC.